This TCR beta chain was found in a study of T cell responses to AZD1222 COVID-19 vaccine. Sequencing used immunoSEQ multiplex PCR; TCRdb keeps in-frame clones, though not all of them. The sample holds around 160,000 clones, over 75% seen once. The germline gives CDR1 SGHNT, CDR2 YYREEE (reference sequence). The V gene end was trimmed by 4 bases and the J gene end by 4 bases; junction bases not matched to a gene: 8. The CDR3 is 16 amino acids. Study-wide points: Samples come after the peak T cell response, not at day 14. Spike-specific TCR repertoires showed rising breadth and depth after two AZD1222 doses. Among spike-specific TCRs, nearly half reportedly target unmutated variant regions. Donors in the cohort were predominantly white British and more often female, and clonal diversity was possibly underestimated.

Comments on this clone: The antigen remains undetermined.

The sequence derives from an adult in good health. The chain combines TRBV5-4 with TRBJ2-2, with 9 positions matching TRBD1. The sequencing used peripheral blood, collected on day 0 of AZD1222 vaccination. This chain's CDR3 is CASSADMTGGTGELFF. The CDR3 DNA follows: TGTGCCAGCAGCGCGGACATGACAGGGGGCACCGGGGAGCTGTTTTTT.